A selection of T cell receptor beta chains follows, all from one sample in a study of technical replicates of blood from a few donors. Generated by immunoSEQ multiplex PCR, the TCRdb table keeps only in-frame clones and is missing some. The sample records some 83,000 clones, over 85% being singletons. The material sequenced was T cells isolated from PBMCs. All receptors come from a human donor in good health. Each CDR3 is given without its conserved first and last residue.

CDR3aa: AISESAQGGNQPQH
v_gene: TRBV10-3
j_gene: TRBJ1-5

CDR3aa: ASSIGDRENEKLF
v_gene: TRBV19
j_gene: TRBJ1-4

CDR3aa: SAMAQGYT
v_gene: TRBV20-1
j_gene: TRBJ1-2

CDR3aa: ASRGQASSYNEQF
v_gene: TRBV19
j_gene: TRBJ2-1

CDR3aa: ASSLLAEGLTDTQY
v_gene: TRBV13
j_gene: TRBJ2-3

CDR3aa: ASSLDPRTGGHGYT
v_gene: TRBV7-2
j_gene: TRBJ1-2

CDR3aa: ASSPPGYEQY
v_gene: TRBV5-1
j_gene: TRBJ2-7

CDR3aa: ASARSLEKLF
v_gene: TRBV30
j_gene: TRBJ1-4

CDR3aa: ASSPPGLDPEEQY
v_gene: TRBV18
j_gene: TRBJ2-7

CDR3aa: ASSYLWGEGDAF
v_gene: TRBV6-5
j_gene: TRBJ1-1

CDR3aa: ASTLGTSSGVKY
v_gene: TRBV28
j_gene: TRBJ2-7

CDR3aa: ASSASTGSGGNTIY
v_gene: TRBV5-1
j_gene: TRBJ1-3

CDR3aa: SAEVMEAF
v_gene: TRBV20-1
j_gene: TRBJ1-1

CDR3aa: ASSYLWDSSYEQY
v_gene: TRBV6-6
j_gene: TRBJ2-7

CDR3aa: ASGQGGIRNTIY
v_gene: TRBV5-5
j_gene: TRBJ1-3

CDR3aa: ASSPGDSETYEQY
v_gene: TRBV19
j_gene: TRBJ2-7

CDR3aa: ASSQGFLSGGTDTQY
v_gene: TRBV14
j_gene: TRBJ2-3

CDR3aa: ASSEIGKTEAF
v_gene: TRBV10-2
j_gene: TRBJ1-1

CDR3aa: ASSQEGQGYT
v_gene: TRBV11-2
j_gene: TRBJ1-2

CDR3aa: ASPEGISGYT
v_gene: TRBV2
j_gene: TRBJ1-2

CDR3aa: ASSMGTPNEQF
v_gene: TRBV19
j_gene: TRBJ2-1

CDR3aa: ASSLGWTSGRNEQF
v_gene: TRBV7-2
j_gene: TRBJ2-1

CDR3aa: ASSWRGPSYYNEQF
v_gene: TRBV28
j_gene: TRBJ2-1

CDR3aa: AISDPGGGDTQY
v_gene: TRBV10-3
j_gene: TRBJ2-3

CDR3aa: ASSLSTGDTEAF
v_gene: TRBV28
j_gene: TRBJ1-1